A single sample gave rise to the 29 T cell receptor beta chains below, sequenced in a study of blood T cell repertoires in COVID-19. TCRdb's copy holds only in-frame clones and misses some; the assay was immunoSEQ multiplex PCR. Of 90,000 to 130,000 clones in the sample, more than 75% are singletons; the top ten hold roughly 1.5%. Sequences were obtained from peripheral blood. Receptors originate from a man in his forties with acute or convalescent COVID-19.

The genes are TRBV18 and TRBJ2-1, with 14 bases lining up with TRBD2. There are 17 residues in the CDR3. Germline CDR1 KGHSH, CDR2 LQKENI. V gave up 2 bases and J gave up 7 bases; unmatched junction bases: 7. The chain's CDR3 is CASSPSEGLAGVNEQFF. DNA of the CDR3: TGTGCCAGCTCACCATCGGAGGGACTAGCGGGAGTGAATGAGCAGTTCTTC. Combining the CDR3 with reference TRBV18 and TRBJ2-1 gives the whole variable domain NAGVMQNPRHLVRRRGQEARLRCSPMKGHSHVYWYRQLPEEGLKFMVYLQKENIIDESGMPKERFSAEFPKEGPSILRIQQVVRGDSAAYFCASSPSEGLAGVNEQFFGPGTRLTVL.

The chain joins TRBV28 to TRBJ2-7; the D gene is possibly TRBD2 (6 bases). Trimming stripped 5 bases from V and 2 bases from J, with 10 bases between. CDR3 length: 13 residues. In germline, CDR1 is MDHEN, CDR2 SYDVKM. In DNA, the CDR3 is TGTGCCAGCAGTACCGGGACTCCCTACGAGCAGTACTTC. As protein: CASSTGTPYEQYF.

V and J are TRBV19 and TRBJ2-1; 7 bases agree with TRBD2. Germline loops: CDR1 LNHDA, CDR2 SQIVND (reference sequence). The CDR3 has 14 amino acids. Losses at the gene ends were 7 bases for V and 1 base for J; bases not matched to a gene: 4. CDR3 residues: CASKGRESYNEQFF. For the CDR3, the DNA is TGTGCCAGTAAGGGGCGGGAGTCCTACAATGAGCAGTTCTTC.

This sequence joins TRBV29-1 and TRBJ2-7, with TRBD1 identical over 10 bases. Germline-derived CDR1 and CDR2 are SQVTM and ANQGSEA. The CDR3 spans 12 residues. With V trimmed by 3 bases and J by 6 bases, 2 bases remained unmatched. CDR3 loop: CSVDGQGGEQYF. The CDR3, as DNA: TGCAGCGTTGACGGACAGGGGGGCGAGCAGTACTTC.

Worth noting for this clone: The same CDR3 also results from other DNA sequences found in this sample. The J gene is TRBJ2-3, the V gene TRBV7-2, with D possibly TRBD1 on 5 matching bases. V was pared by 1 base and J by 5 bases, with 7 bases between. This CDR3 is 13 amino acids long. Germline V gene data show CDR1 as SGHTA and CDR2 as FQGNSA. As DNA, the CDR3 is TGTGCCAGCAGCTTAGGGGGCAGAGATACGCAGTATTTT. Protein: CASSLGGRDTQYF. Using reference TRBV7-2 and TRBJ2-3 for the parts outside the CDR3, the full variable domain is GAGVSQSPSNKVTEKGKDVELRCDPISGHTALYWYRQSLGQGLEFLIYFQGNSAPDKSGLPSDRFSAERTGGSVSTLTIQRTQQEDSAVYLCASSLGGRDTQYFGPGTRLTVL.

The J gene is TRBJ1-2, the V gene TRBV10-2, with 9 positions matching TRBD1. The J segment lost 1 base and the V segment lost 5 bases, leaving 5 bases of the junction unmatched. The germline V gene has CDR1 WSHSY and CDR2 SAAADI. The CDR3 runs to 15 residues. The CDR3 DNA follows: TGCGCCAGCAGTCCTCGGACAGGGGTTAACTATGGCTACACCTTC. Protein: CASSPRTGVNYGYTF.

This clone was seen just once. The chain uses TRBV15 and TRBJ2-7; 7 nucleotides line up with TRBD1. Germline-derived CDR1 and CDR2 are LNHNV and YYDKDF (reference sequence). V trimming: 0 bases; J trimming: 3 bases; junction bases outside the gene matches: 2. The CDR3 loop spans 14 amino acids. The CDR3: CATSRDAGGYEQYF. CDR3 bases: TGTGCCACCAGCAGAGATGCAGGGGGCTACGAGCAGTACTTC.

This rearrangement joins TRBV19 to TRBJ1-1; D is ambiguous. The V gene lost 4 bases and the J gene lost 0 bases, with 12 bases spanning the gap. From germline, CDR1 is LNHDA and CDR2 SQIVND (reference sequence). The CDR3 length is 15 residues. CDR3 amino acids: CASSRPGTLNTEAFF. The CDR3 DNA follows: TGTGCCAGTAGTAGGCCAGGAACCTTGAACACTGAAGCTTTCTTT. Combining the CDR3 with reference TRBV19 and TRBJ1-1 gives the whole variable domain DGGITQSPKYLFRKEGQNVTLSCEQNLNHDAMYWYRQDPGQGLRLIYYSQIVNDFQKGDIAEGYSVSREKKESFPLTVTSAQKNPTAFYLCASSRPGTLNTEAFFGQGTRLTVV.

The chain has TRBV11-2 and TRBJ2-3; 10 positions agree with TRBD2. V trimming: 7 bases; J trimming: 5 bases; junction bases outside the gene matches: 6. This CDR3 region has 14 residues. Germline values: CDR1 SGHAT, CDR2 FQNNGV. The CDR3 DNA follows: TGTGCCAGCAAGAGCGGGGGGGCGAGAGATACGCAGTATTTT. Encoded protein: CASKSGGARDTQYF.

The V gene is TRBV3-1 (or the pseudogene TRBV3-2), the J gene TRBJ2-2; 13 bases are a match to TRBD2. V was pared by 1 base and J by 7 bases, with 6 bases of the junction left unmatched. The length of the CDR3 is 17 residues. Germline assignment: CDR1 LGHDT and CDR2 YNNKEL (reference sequence). The CDR3 DNA is TGTGCCAGCAGCCAAGGGACTAGCGGGGGAATTTACGGGGAGCTGTTTTTT. The encoded protein is CASSQGTSGGIYGELFF.

This clone was observed a few times. The J gene is TRBJ2-5, the V gene TRBV6-5; D is perhaps TRBD2 (5 bases). Trimming shortened V by 6 bases and J by 1 base, and 15 bases separated the two germline ends. Germline V lookup: CDR1 MNHEY, CDR2 SVGAGI. This CDR3 region has 15 residues. CDR3 protein: CASSLFSVSQETQYF. The CDR3 DNA is TGTGCCAGCAGCCTCTTTAGCGTTTCCCAAGAGACCCAGTACTTC.

This clone was seen a handful of times. The chain joins TRBV14 to TRBJ2-7; TRBD1 matches 8 bases. CDR3 length equals 15 residues. The V and J ends lost 0 bases and 7 bases, in that order; junction bases with no gene match: 8. Germline V gene lookup returns CDR1 SGHDN and CDR2 FVKESK. In DNA form, the CDR3 reads TGTGCCAGCAGCCAAGATCTGGCCAGGGGGCGAGAGCAGTACTTC. Its translation is CASSQDLARGREQYF.

CDR3 bases: TGTGCCAGTAGGGAGGGGAGCTACACTGAAGCTTTCTTT. Translated: CASREGSYTEAFF. The chain recombines TRBV19 with TRBJ1-1; tentatively, D is TRBD1 (5 bases). From germline, CDR1 is LNHDA and CDR2 SQIVND (reference sequence). This CDR3 is built from 13 residues. V was trimmed by 6 bases and J by 3 bases, leaving 11 bases between them.

In its sample, this clone was seen once. This sample includes further DNA sequences coding for the same CDR3. The rearrangement links TRBV6-5 to TRBJ2-2, with D maybe TRBD1 (6 bases). Trimming took 5 bases from V and 2 from J, leaving 9 bases between them. CDR1 is MNHEY and CDR2 is SVGAGI in the germline V gene. The CDR3 spans 14 residues. CDR3 sequence: CASSRDTNTGELFF. The CDR3 DNA is TGTGCCAGCAGTAGGGACACAAACACCGGGGAGCTGTTTTTT.

The chain carries TRBV5-1 and TRBJ2-3; 14 positions match TRBD2. Germline lookup yields CDR1 SGHRS and CDR2 YFSETQ. V shed 5 bases, J shed 5 bases, and the junction held 4 bases outside the gene matches. This CDR3 contains 15 residues. This CDR3 is CASRGLAGVRDTQYF. The CDR3 nucleotides are TGCGCCAGCAGGGGACTAGCGGGAGTCCGAGATACGCAGTATTTT.

The rearrangement joins TRBV2 to TRBJ1-1; 11 positions match TRBD1. The V gene's germline CDR1 is SNHLY and CDR2 FYNNEI. V gave up 6 bases and J gave up 7 bases; unmatched junction bases: 10. CDR3 length equals 15 residues. CDR3 nucleotide sequence: TGTGCCAGCAGAGAGACCGGGACAGGGGGAAGTGAAGCTTTCTTT. It is translated as CASRETGTGGSEAFF.

This rearrangement joins TRBV4-2 to TRBJ2-7; 8 nucleotides agree with TRBD1. J gave up 9 bases and V 0 bases, and 10 bases lay outside the gene matches. The CDR3 runs 15 residues. Germline CDR1 is LGHNA and CDR2 is YNFKEQ. CDR3 in DNA: TGTGCCAGCAGCCAAGAGACAGGGGCCCCAGGGGGGCAGTACTTC. Protein sequence: CASSQETGAPGGQYF.

The chain is built from TRBV4-1 and TRBJ2-3; 11 bases are shared with TRBD2. The CDR3 is 17 residues long. With V trimmed by 2 bases and J by 1 base, 5 bases remained unmatched. Germline lookup yields CDR1 MGHRA and CDR2 YSYEKL. The CDR3 nucleotides read TGCGCCAGCAGCCAAATCCCGGGACTAGCGGGCACAGATACGCAGTATTTT. Its protein product is CASSQIPGLAGTDTQYF.

This chain links TRBV4-3 with TRBJ2-3; maybe TRBD2 (6 bases). This CDR3 has 17 residues. CDR1 LGHNA and CDR2 YSLEER come from the germline V gene. V gave up 1 base and J gave up 0 bases, with 14 bases separating them. The CDR3 region is CASSQGSASASTDTQYF. For the CDR3, the DNA is TGCGCCAGCAGCCAAGGATCGGCTAGCGCTAGCACAGATACGCAGTATTTT.

The chain links TRBV10-3 to TRBJ2-7; 11 positions match TRBD2. The CDR3 spans 15 residues. Per germline, CDR1 ENHRY and CDR2 SYGVKD. The junction had 4 bases not matched to a gene; V was cut back by 3 bases and J by 3 bases. The CDR3 sequence: CAISDPGLAGYEQYF. CDR3 in DNA: TGTGCCATCAGTGATCCCGGACTAGCGGGCTACGAGCAGTACTTC.

This clone was seen only once. The V call is TRBV18, the J call TRBJ1-1, with a tentative D call TRBD1 (6 bases). The CDR3 length is 14 residues. V was cut by 3 bases and J by 1 base, with 9 bases left in between. Germline V gene data show CDR1 as KGHSH and CDR2 as LQKENI. The DNA of the CDR3 is TGTGCCAGCTCACCCTCCAGGGGGAACACTGAAGCTTTCTTT. It translates to CASSPSRGNTEAFF.

The V gene is TRBV28, the J gene TRBJ1-5, with a weak D call TRBD1 (5 bases). The CDR3 is 14 amino acids. With 3 bases removed from V and 7 bases from J, the gap between germline ends came to 13 bases. CDR1 is MDHEN, CDR2 SYDVKM, per germline. CDR3 amino acids: CASSFRLGGQPQHF. In DNA, the CDR3 is TGTGCCAGCAGTTTCCGTCTGGGGGGGCAGCCCCAGCATTTT.

The chain has TRBV18 and TRBJ2-7; possibly TRBD1 for D (7 bases). This CDR3 spans 16 amino acids. The germline gives CDR1 KGHSH, CDR2 LQKENI. V was shortened by 6 bases and J by 0 bases, with 18 bases between the two germline ends. In DNA form, the CDR3 reads TGTGCCAGCTCGCCCGGAGGGACAGCAAGCTCCTACGAGCAGTACTTC. Translated: CASSPGGTASSYEQYF.

The rearrangement joins TRBV20-1 to TRBJ1-5; TRBD1 matches 7 bases. The CDR3 sequence is 15 residues long. With V trimmed by 3 bases and J by 1 base, 6 bases remained unmatched. Germline assignment: CDR1 DFQATT and CDR2 SNEGSKA (reference sequence). CDR3 bases: TGCAGTGCTAGTGCCGGGACAGCCAGCAATCAGCCCCAGCATTTT. Translated: CSASAGTASNQPQHF.

A single count supports this clone. The V call is TRBV2, the J call TRBJ2-1; D might be TRBD1 (6 bases). This CDR3 has 15 residues. The germline V and J ends were trimmed by 3 bases and 1 base, with 10 bases remaining between them. CDR1 is SNHLY, CDR2 FYNNEI, per germline. Here the CDR3 reads CASSEVGQSYNEQFF. The CDR3 DNA follows: TGTGCCAGCAGTGAGGTGGGACAATCCTACAATGAGCAGTTCTTC. The variable domain in full, completed from reference TRBV2 and TRBJ2-1, reads EPEVTQTPSHQVTQMGQEVILRCVPISNHLYFYWYRQILGQKVEFLVSFYNNEISEKSEIFDDQFSVERPDGSNFTLKIRSTKLEDSAMYFCASSEVGQSYNEQFFGPGTRLTVL.

The chain has TRBV5-1 and TRBJ2-1, with a tentative D call TRBD2 (5 bases). The CDR3 loop spans 13 amino acids. V was clipped by 3 bases and J by 13 bases, with 17 bases between them. Germline V CDR1 and CDR2: SGHRS, YFSETQ. CDR3 protein: CASSSRQDSRQFF. CDR3 sequence (DNA): TGCGCCAGCAGCTCCCGGCAGGACTCCCGCCAGTTCTTC.

This rearrangement joins TRBV7-2 to TRBJ1-3; 8 nucleotides match TRBD1. V dropped 5 bases and J dropped 5; count of bases not matched to a gene: 8. Germline loops: CDR1 SGHTA, CDR2 FQGNSA. This CDR3 contains 15 residues. The CDR3: CASSDRQGRRNTIYF. The CDR3 DNA is TGTGCCAGCAGCGACCGACAGGGGCGCAGAAACACCATATATTTT.

The CDR3, as DNA: TGTGCCAGCAGCCTACCCGGACTAGCTCGTGGTGCCTCAGATACGCAGTATTTT. It translates to CASSLPGLARGASDTQYF. The chain is built from TRBV14 and TRBJ2-3; TRBD2 agrees at 8 bases. Germline trimming cut 4 bases from V and 4 bases from J; bases unmatched to any gene: 16. The germline CDR1 and CDR2 sequences are SGHDN and FVKESK. The CDR3 contains 18 residues.

This rearrangement joins TRBV6-5 to TRBJ1-3; possible D gene TRBD1, 6 bases. The CDR3 has 13 residues. The germline V gene encodes CDR1 MNHEY and CDR2 SVGAGI. V gave up 5 bases and J gave up 2 bases, with 7 bases separating them. The CDR3 DNA sequence: TGTGCCAGCAGTCGGACAGCTGGAAACACCATATATTTT. Translation gives CASSRTAGNTIYF.